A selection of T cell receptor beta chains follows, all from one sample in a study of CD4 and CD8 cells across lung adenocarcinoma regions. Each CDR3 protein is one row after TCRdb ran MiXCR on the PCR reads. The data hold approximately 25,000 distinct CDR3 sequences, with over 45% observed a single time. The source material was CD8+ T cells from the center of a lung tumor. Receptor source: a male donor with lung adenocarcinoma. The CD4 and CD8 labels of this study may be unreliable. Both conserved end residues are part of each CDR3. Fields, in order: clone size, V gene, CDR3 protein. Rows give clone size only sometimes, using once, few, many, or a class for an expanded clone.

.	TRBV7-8	CASSFPAELYNEQYF
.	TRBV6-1	CASSKGLAGSAKNTQYF
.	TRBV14	CASSLRRVEDEQFF
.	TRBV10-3	CARMAGRVTKNIQYF
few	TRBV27	CASSRTSGTTDTQYF
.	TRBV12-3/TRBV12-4	CASSQPTSGENYEQYF
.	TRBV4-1	CASSQDGGWGANTGELFF
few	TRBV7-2	CASSPLGTVRIQTQYF
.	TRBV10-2	CASMVIPNYNEQFF
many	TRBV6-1	CASSEGGANTQYF
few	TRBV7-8	CASSLMGTNTEAFF
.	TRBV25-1	CASSDRSTYEQYF
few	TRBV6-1	CASSKGRKETQYF
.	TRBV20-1	CSAQSSQGGEQFF
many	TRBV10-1	CASSESGRVGAFF
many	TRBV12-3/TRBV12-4	CASETQGGRSGANVLTF
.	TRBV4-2	CASSQDWERADTQYF
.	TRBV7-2	CASSLVVVSSSISYTF
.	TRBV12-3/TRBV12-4	CARGSGRGETETQYF
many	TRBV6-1	CASSELPTYTEAFF
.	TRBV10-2	CASSEWTGGGYTF
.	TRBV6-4	CASSASFNTGELFF
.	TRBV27	CVSSLTGRATTNEQFF
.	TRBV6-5	CASSYGSGRRTDTQYF
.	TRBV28	CASGLGLYF
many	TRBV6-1	CASSPPGQGHQPQHF
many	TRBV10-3	CAIRGSGQLNTEAFF
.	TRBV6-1	CASSEGLGGPNTQYF
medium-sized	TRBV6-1	CASSEIRGSHGELFF
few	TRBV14	CASSNEVGVKQYF
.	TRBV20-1	CSASLSDYGYTF